This T cell receptor (beta chain) is from a study of T cells in Graves' hyperthyroidism and ophthalmopathy. On the study more broadly: Peripheral blood was taken when the disease was first diagnosed, before any treatment began. General observations from the study: Peripheral blood also featured most of the thyroid clonotypes expanded above 0.001.

The V segment lost 2 bases and the J segment 7 bases; nucleotides outside the gene matches: 7. Looked up from germline, CDR1 is SGHTA and CDR2 is FQGTGA. The CDR3 is 15 amino acids. In this sample, this clonotype turned up a few times. Its specificity is not known. Template material for amplifying TCR beta CDR3 regions consisted of RNA transcripts. HTBI primers were employed in a first-round RT-PCR of the TCR CDR3. TCRdb reprocessed the multiplex PCR reads with MiXCR, giving one entry per CDR3 protein. The repertoire holds about 380,000 distinct CDR3 sequences, with around a sixth as singletons. This sequence was found in a man aged 18 to 29 with Graves' ophthalmopathy. This sequence joins TRBV7-3 and TRBJ2-1, with 8 bases that match TRBD2. The sequenced sample consisted of blood. The CDR3 region is CASSLFPGGPNEQFF. CDR3 nucleotide sequence: TGTGCCAGCAGCTTATTCCCGGGGGGGCCTAATGAGCAGTTCTTC.